This TCR beta chain is from a study of shared clonotypes between healthy human individuals. Sequencing was performed with immunoSEQ multiplex PCR; in TCRdb, only in-frame clones are kept and a portion is missing. The sample consists of about 2.3 million clones, 85% to 95% of them appearing once. CDR3 length equals 16 residues. Germline CDR1 reads SGHKS; CDR2 reads YYEKEE (reference sequence). The V segment lost 1 base and the J segment 1 base; nucleotides outside the gene matches: 5. Findings and caveats of the study: Among donors, the sharing of clonotypes was expected to be influenced by sequencing depth.

Note on this clone: Antigen specificity is unknown.

This sequence originates from a man younger than 35 in good health. Some clones in this sample may be carry-over from other donors' samples. The J gene is TRBJ2-5, the V gene TRBV5-5; the match to TRBD2 covers 9 bases. The sequencing input was naive CD4+ T cells from PBMCs. The sample's subset: CD45RA+ positively selected. The CDR3 sequence: CASSLPPGLAQETQYF. The DNA for the CDR3 is TGTGCCAGCAGCTTGCCCCCGGGACTAGCCCAAGAGACCCAGTACTTC.